These 26 T cell receptor beta chains were all obtained from the same sample, sequenced in a study of cytomegalovirus exposure and HLA in healthy donors. This PCR relied on a set of 60 Vbeta primers and 13 Jbeta primers. The table came from immunoSEQ multiplex PCR; TCRdb's copy has only in-frame clones and leaves some out. The sample carries some 99,000 clones, roughly 71% recorded once. The sample taken for sequencing was PBMCs. These receptor sequences come from a woman aged 65 to 85 in good health and CMV-seropositive.

The chain is built from TRBV7-2 and TRBJ1-3; TRBD1 matches at 9 bases. Germline V gene lookup returns CDR1 SGHTA and CDR2 FQGNSA. V dropped 0 bases and J dropped 4; count of bases not matched to a gene: 1. CDR3 length: 15 residues. DNA of the CDR3: TGTGCCAGCAGCTTAGCGGGACAGGGAGGAAACACCATATATTTT. It is translated as CASSLAGQGGNTIYF.

This clone was recorded once. The J gene is TRBJ1-1, the V gene TRBV6-1, with TRBD1 matching 10 bases. Germline CDR1 and CDR2: MNHNS and SASEGT. The CDR3 spans 15 residues. V was clipped by 1 base and J by 1 base; unmatched bases: 0. The CDR3 DNA sequence: TGTGCCAGCAGTGAAGGGGACAGGGGGAACACTGAAGCTTTCTTT. It yields the protein CASSEGDRGNTEAFF.

Of note for this clone: This specimen includes other DNA sequences encoding the same CDR3. CDR3 nucleotide sequence: TGTGCCAGCAGCTTAGGTACAGGGGCTGTGAACACTGAAGCTTTCTTT. Encoded protein: CASSLGTGAVNTEAFF. The chain uses TRBV7-8 and TRBJ1-1; TRBD1 aligns across 7 bases. Looked up from germline, CDR1 is SGHVS and CDR2 is FQNEAQ. The length of the CDR3 is 16 residues. V was clipped by 1 base and J by 0 bases; unmatched bases: 5.

V usage is TRBV7-2 and J usage is TRBJ2-7; 14 bases fit TRBD2. Germline-derived CDR1 and CDR2 are SGHTA and FQGNSA. Trimming took 6 bases from V and 0 from J; bases not matched to a gene: 13. The CDR3 has 19 residues. CDR3 sequence (DNA): TGTGCCAGCAGGCGGCAGGGACTAGCGGGGGATAGGAGCTCCTACGAGCAGTACTTC. It encodes CASRRQGLAGDRSSYEQYF.

The V call is TRBV5-1, the J call TRBJ2-3; tentatively, D is TRBD2 (6 bases). Germline CDR1 and CDR2: SGHRS and YFSETQ. This CDR3 has 14 residues. Deletions cut 4 bases from V and 2 bases from J, with 11 bases between. Here the CDR3 reads CASSRDFNTDTQYF. CDR3 DNA: TGCGCCAGCAGCCGGGACTTCAACACAGATACGCAGTATTTT.

This chain joins TRBV7-2 and TRBJ1-5, with a weak D call TRBD1 (5 bases). The CDR3 has 13 amino acids. From germline, CDR1 is SGHTA and CDR2 FQGNSA. V was clipped by 5 bases and J by 5 bases, with 10 bases between them. The DNA for the CDR3 is TGTGCCAGCAGCCCTGACAGTTATCAGCCCCAGCATTTT. Its translation: CASSPDSYQPQHF.

This chain connects TRBV6-5 to TRBJ1-1, with a weak D call TRBD1 (6 bases). V gave up 7 bases and J gave up 3 bases, with 15 bases separating them. The CDR3 spans 14 residues. From germline, CDR1 is MNHEY and CDR2 SVGAGI. The CDR3 DNA sequence: TGTGCCAGCACCCCCGGGGGGGCGGACACTGAAGCTTTCTTT. Protein: CASTPGGADTEAFF.

With regard to this clone: The sample contains more than one DNA sequence encoding this CDR3. The chain carries TRBV11-2 and TRBJ1-3, with 8 bases that match TRBD1. Germline V CDR1 and CDR2: SGHAT, FQNNGV. This CDR3 spans 17 amino acids. V lost 5 bases and J lost 0; bases outside the gene matches: 9. The CDR3 region is CASSPRGQANSGNTIYF. CDR3 in DNA: TGTGCCAGCAGCCCGAGGGGACAGGCGAACTCTGGAAACACCATATATTTT.

The chain employs TRBV7-2 and TRBJ1-1; D remains unclear. This CDR3 has 13 amino acids. Trimming pared 5 bases from V and 1 base from J, leaving 8 bases between. Germline V gene lookup returns CDR1 SGHTA and CDR2 FQGNSA. CDR3 nucleotide sequence: TGTGCCAGCAGCCTAAGAAAGAACACTGAAGCTTTCTTT. Its translation: CASSLRKNTEAFF.

This clone occurred a few times. This chain connects TRBV6-5 to TRBJ1-1; 7 nucleotides align to TRBD1. This CDR3 spans 13 amino acids. Per germline, CDR1 MNHEY and CDR2 SVGAGI. Losses at the gene ends were 2 bases for V and 5 bases for J; bases not matched to a gene: 2. CDR3 coding DNA: TGTGCCAGCAGTTACCCAGGGGGGACTGAAGCTTTCTTT. As protein: CASSYPGGTEAFF.

V usage is TRBV7-2 and J usage is TRBJ1-6, with D tentatively TRBD1 (5 bases). Trimming removed 1 base at V and 8 bases at J, with 12 bases between. The CDR3 loop spans 15 amino acids. Germline CDR1 reads SGHTA; CDR2 reads FQGNSA. Written as DNA, the CDR3 is TGTGCCAGCAGCTTAGTCACCCGGGGGGATTCACCCCTCCACTTT. It is translated as CASSLVTRGDSPLHF.

The chain joins TRBV2 to TRBJ1-4; TRBD1 might be the D (5 bases). Germline V gene sequence: CDR1 SNHLY, CDR2 FYNNEI. Trimming stripped 1 base from V and 4 bases from J, with 13 bases between. This CDR3 is built from 16 residues. This chain's CDR3 is CASSEGTGGRNEKLFF. CDR3 bases: TGTGCCAGCAGTGAAGGTACAGGCGGACGTAATGAAAAACTGTTTTTT.

This rearrangement joins TRBV7-9 to TRBJ2-5; a possible D gene is TRBD1 (8 bases). The germline V gene has CDR1 SEHNR and CDR2 FQNEAQ (reference sequence). The CDR3 contains 16 residues. Trimming cost V 5 bases and J 3 bases, with 19 bases left between them. Here the CDR3 DNA reads TGTGCCAGCAGCCTCCGGACAGGGACTATGAAAGAGACCCAGTACTTC. It specifies CASSLRTGTMKETQYF.

This rearrangement joins TRBV10-3 to TRBJ2-7; 10 nucleotides line up with TRBD1. V was pared by 2 bases and J by 6 bases, with 7 bases of the junction left unmatched. The germline gives CDR1 ENHRY, CDR2 SYGVKD. CDR3 size: 15 residues. The CDR3 bases are TGTGCCATCAGTGAGGGTAGGACAGGGGGTTTCGAGCAGTACTTC. The encoded protein is CAISEGRTGGFEQYF.

This rearrangement joins TRBV30 to TRBJ2-5; D is ambiguous. CDR1 is GTSNPN, CDR2 SVGIG, per germline (reference sequence). The CDR3 is 15 amino acids. V dropped 0 bases and J dropped 1 base, with 12 bases sitting between them. CDR3 DNA sequence: TGTGCCTGGAGTGTAAATTACCAGTTCCAAGAGACCCAGTACTTC. Its translation: CAWSVNYQFQETQYF.

This clone was detected a few times. The chain joins TRBV18 to TRBJ2-5, with 9 bases that match TRBD1. The DNA matches TRBJ2-7 better at its end, which makes the J call doubtful. CDR3 length: 14 residues. CDR1 and CDR2 (germline): KGHSH, LQKENI. The CDR3 sequence: CASSAGTGFYEQYF. CDR3 nucleotide sequence: TGTGCCAGCTCAGCCGGGACAGGGTTTTACGAGCAGTACTTC.

This clone was found a few times. The J gene is TRBJ2-1, the V gene TRBV25-1, with D maybe TRBD2 (5 bases). Germline V gives CDR1 MGHDK, CDR2 SYGVNS. The CDR3 totals 17 residues. Trimming stripped 1 base from V and 1 base from J, with 14 bases between. CDR3 residues: CASSELRRPGSYNEQFF. For the CDR3, the DNA is TGTGCCAGCAGTGAATTGAGGAGGCCCGGTTCCTACAATGAGCAGTTCTTC. The full variable domain, in which reference TRBV25-1 and TRBJ2-1 provide the parts outside the CDR3, is EADIYQTPRYLVIGTGKKITLECSQTMGHDKMYWYQQDPGMELHLIHYSYGVNSTEKGDLSSESTVSRIRTEHFPLTLESARPSHTSQYLCASSELRRPGSYNEQFFGPGTRLTVL.

The chain uses TRBV6-5 and TRBJ1-6; 7 bases are a match to TRBD1. Germline assignment: CDR1 MNHEY and CDR2 SVGAGI. This CDR3 has 13 amino acids. V trimming: 11 bases; J trimming: 7 bases; junction bases outside the gene matches: 8. The CDR3 DNA sequence: TGTGCCGCGGCGACAGGGCACAATTCACCCCTCCACTTT. Protein product: CAAATGHNSPLHF.

V is TRBV30 and J is TRBJ2-7, with D possibly matching TRBD1 (5 bases). The CDR3 sequence is 15 residues long. Germline-derived CDR1 and CDR2 are GTSNPN and SVGIG (reference sequence). V was clipped by 4 bases and J by 2 bases, with 18 bases between them. For the CDR3, the DNA is TGTGCCTGGACTCGACAAAGGGGCAAAACCTACGAGCAGTACTTC. Its protein is CAWTRQRGKTYEQYF.

The chain carries TRBV5-4 and TRBJ2-7; no clear D. The germline CDR1 and CDR2 sequences are SGHNT and YYREEE (reference sequence). The CDR3 is made up of 14 amino acids. Trimming stripped 5 bases from V and 7 bases from J, with 19 bases between. In DNA, the CDR3 is TGTGCCAGCAGTATGGCGCAGGCACGCAGGGAGCAGTACTTC. Translation gives CASSMAQARREQYF.

This clone was seen just once. V is TRBV19 and J is TRBJ2-3; 13 positions agree with TRBD2. Trimming cost V 5 bases and J 5 bases; bases outside gene matches: 10. CDR1 and CDR2 (germline): LNHDA, SQIVND (reference sequence). The CDR3 sequence is 17 residues long. The CDR3: CASSAGTSGADGDTQYF. In DNA form, the CDR3 reads TGTGCCAGTAGTGCAGGGACTAGCGGGGCGGATGGAGATACGCAGTATTTT. Variable domain in full (rest from reference TRBV19 and TRBJ2-3): DGGITQSPKYLFRKEGQNVTLSCEQNLNHDAMYWYRQDPGQGLRLIYYSQIVNDFQKGDIAEGYSVSREKKESFPLTVTSAQKNPTAFYLCASSAGTSGADGDTQYFGPGTRLTVL.

The chain joins TRBV13 to TRBJ2-6; 7 nucleotides match TRBD1. The junction had 3 bases not matched to a gene; V was cut back by 6 bases and J by 1 base. The CDR3 loop spans 15 amino acids. CDR1 PRHDT and CDR2 FYEKMQ come from the germline V gene (reference sequence). This CDR3 is CASRLTGSGANVLTF. CDR3 nucleotides: TGTGCCAGCAGGCTGACAGGGTCTGGGGCCAACGTCCTGACTTTC. Full variable domain (outside the CDR3, taken from reference TRBV13 and TRBJ2-6): AAGVIQSPRHLIKEKRETATLKCYPIPRHDTVYWYQQGPGQDPQFLISFYEKMQSDKGSIPDRFSAQQFSDYHSELNMSSLELGDSALYFCASRLTGSGANVLTFGAGSRLTVL.

This chain uses TRBV4-1 with TRBJ2-6, with 7 bases aligning to TRBD1. J lost 2 bases, V lost 0 bases, and 4 bases had no gene match. Germline-derived CDR1 and CDR2 are MGHRA and YSYEKL. There are 17 residues in the CDR3. The DNA for the CDR3 is TGCGCCAGCAGCCAAGATATAGGGGGCGCTGGGGCCAACGTCCTGACTTTC. This translates into CASSQDIGGAGANVLTF.

The chain uses TRBV27 and TRBJ1-3; D gene ambiguous. The CDR3 runs to 15 residues. Germline CDR1 and CDR2: MNHEY and SMNVEV (reference sequence). Trimming shortened V by 6 bases and J by 7 bases, and 19 bases separated the two germline ends. CDR3 nucleotides: TGTGCCAGCAGACCTTCCGGGGTGGAAGGGAACACCATATATTTT. This translates into CASRPSGVEGNTIYF.

This clone has a handful of counts. The CDR3 nucleotides read TGTGCCAGCAGGGGGGAGACAGGGAATTCACCCCTCCACTTT. Amino acids: CASRGETGNSPLHF. The chain has TRBV2 and TRBJ1-6, with TRBD1 identical over 7 bases. The germline V gene encodes CDR1 SNHLY and CDR2 FYNNEI. This CDR3 is 14 amino acids long. After removal of 6 bases from V and 7 bases from J, the junction contained 6 bases not matched to a gene. The variable domain in full, completed from reference TRBV2 and TRBJ1-6, reads EPEVTQTPSHQVTQMGQEVILRCVPISNHLYFYWYRQILGQKVEFLVSFYNNEISEKSEIFDDQFSVERPDGSNFTLKIRSTKLEDSAMYFCASRGETGNSPLHFGNGTRLTVT.

J is TRBJ1-1 and V is TRBV7-2; no firm D call. Germline V lookup: CDR1 SGHTA, CDR2 FQGNSA. The V and J ends lost 7 bases and 8 bases respectively, with 11 bases between them. The CDR3 contains 11 residues. CDR3 sequence (DNA): TGTGCCAGCACCTCTTATCGGGAAGCTTTCTTT. Protein sequence: CASTSYREAFF.